This entry concerns a single TCR beta chain. The record originates from a study of T cells expressing NK-cell markers. Germline CDR1 SGHTA, CDR2 FQGTGA. This CDR3 has 16 residues. TCRdb reprocessed the 5' RACE reads, keeping one entry per CDR3 protein, no DNA. In total, the table holds 140,000 to 150,000 distinct CDR3 sequences. Sequenced: blood T cells: a sorted CD56 or NKG2C T cell subset, CD4+ or CD8+ T cells, or bulk PBMC T cells (not recorded which). This chain connects TRBV7-3 to TRBJ2-1; TCRdb's assignment of TRBD1 cannot be checked, as there is no DNA. The clonotype originates from a young man in good health. CDR3 region: CASSLTPRDSYNEQFF. The full variable domain, in which reference TRBV7-3 and TRBJ2-1 provide the parts outside the CDR3, is GAGVSQTPSNKVTEKGKYVELRCDPISGHTALYWYRQSLGQGPEFLIYFQGTGAADDSGLPNDRFFAVRPEGSVSTLKIQRTERGDSAVYLCASSLTPRDSYNEQFFGPGTRLTVL.